This entry concerns a single T cell receptor beta chain. These data belong to a study of blood T cell repertoires in COVID-19. On the study more broadly: From T cells, B-cell-depleted T cells, or PBMCs came the material, which was cDNA or gDNA.

Trimming cost V 3 bases and J 5 bases; bases outside gene matches: 2. The CDR3 totals 14 residues. Germline V gene lookup returns CDR1 LNHDA and CDR2 SQIVND (reference sequence). Only in-frame clones appear in the TCRdb table, and some are missing; sequencing was by immunoSEQ multiplex PCR. The profile shows approximately 120,000 clones, 80% to 85% of them singletons. Participants were aged roughly 18 to 90 years, lived in some 23 US areas, and enrolled virtually. The source is a man aged 25 to 40 who had recovered from COVID-19. V gene TRBV19 combines with J gene TRBJ1-5; TRBD1 agrees at 9 bases. Sequencing used PBMCs or T cells enriched from blood (not recorded which). The CDR3 nucleotides are TGTGCCAGTAGTATCGGACAGGGGTATCAGCCCCAGCATTTT. Protein: CASSIGQGYQPQHF.